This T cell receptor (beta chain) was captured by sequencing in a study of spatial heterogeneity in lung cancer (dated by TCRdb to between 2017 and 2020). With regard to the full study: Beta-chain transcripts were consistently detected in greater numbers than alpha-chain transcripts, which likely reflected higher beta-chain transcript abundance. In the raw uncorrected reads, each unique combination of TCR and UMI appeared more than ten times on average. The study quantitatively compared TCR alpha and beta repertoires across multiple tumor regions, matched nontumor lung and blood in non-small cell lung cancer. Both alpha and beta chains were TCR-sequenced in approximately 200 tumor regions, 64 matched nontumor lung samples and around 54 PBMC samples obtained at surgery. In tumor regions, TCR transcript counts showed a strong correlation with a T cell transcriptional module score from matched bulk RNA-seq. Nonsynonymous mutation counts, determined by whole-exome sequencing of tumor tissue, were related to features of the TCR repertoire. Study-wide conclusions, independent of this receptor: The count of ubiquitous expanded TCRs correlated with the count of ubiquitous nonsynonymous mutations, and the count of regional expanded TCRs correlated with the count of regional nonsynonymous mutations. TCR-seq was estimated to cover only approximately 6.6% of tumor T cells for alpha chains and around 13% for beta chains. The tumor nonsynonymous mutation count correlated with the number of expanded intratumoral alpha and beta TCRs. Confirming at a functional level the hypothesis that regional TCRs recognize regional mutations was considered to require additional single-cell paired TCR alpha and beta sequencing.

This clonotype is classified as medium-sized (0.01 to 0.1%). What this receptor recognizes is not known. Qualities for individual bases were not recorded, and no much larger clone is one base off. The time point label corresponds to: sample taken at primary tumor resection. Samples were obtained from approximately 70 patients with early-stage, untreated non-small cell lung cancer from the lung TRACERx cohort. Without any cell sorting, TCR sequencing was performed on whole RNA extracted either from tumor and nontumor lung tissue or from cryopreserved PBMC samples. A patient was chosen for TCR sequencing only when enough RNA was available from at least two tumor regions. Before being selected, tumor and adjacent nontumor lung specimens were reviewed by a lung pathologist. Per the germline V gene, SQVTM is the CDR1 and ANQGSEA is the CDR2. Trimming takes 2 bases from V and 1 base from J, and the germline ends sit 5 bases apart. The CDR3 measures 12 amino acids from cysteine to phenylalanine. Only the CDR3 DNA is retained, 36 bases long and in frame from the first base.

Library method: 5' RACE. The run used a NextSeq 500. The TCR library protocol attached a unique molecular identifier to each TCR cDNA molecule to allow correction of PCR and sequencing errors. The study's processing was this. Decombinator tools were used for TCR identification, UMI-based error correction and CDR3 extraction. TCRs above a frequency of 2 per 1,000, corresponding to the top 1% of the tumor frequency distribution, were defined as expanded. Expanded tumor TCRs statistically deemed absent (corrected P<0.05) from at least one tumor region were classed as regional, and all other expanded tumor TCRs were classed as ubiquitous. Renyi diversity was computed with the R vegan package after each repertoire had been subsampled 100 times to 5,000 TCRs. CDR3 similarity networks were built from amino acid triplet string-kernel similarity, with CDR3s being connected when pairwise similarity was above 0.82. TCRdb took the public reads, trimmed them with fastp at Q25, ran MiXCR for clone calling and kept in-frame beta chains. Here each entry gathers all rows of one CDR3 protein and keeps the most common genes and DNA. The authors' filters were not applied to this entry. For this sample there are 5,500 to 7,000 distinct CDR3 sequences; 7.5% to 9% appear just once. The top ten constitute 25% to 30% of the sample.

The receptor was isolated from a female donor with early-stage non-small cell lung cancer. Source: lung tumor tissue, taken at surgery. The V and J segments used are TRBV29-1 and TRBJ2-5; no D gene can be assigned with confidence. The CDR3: CSVELSQETQYF. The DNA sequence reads TGCAGCGTTGAACTAAGCCAAGAGACCCAGTACTTC.